These T cell receptor beta chains were read from a single sample in a study of shared clonotypes between healthy human individuals. Generated by immunoSEQ multiplex PCR, the TCRdb table keeps only in-frame clones and is missing some. The sample contains about 1.1 million clones, 70% to 85% of which appear only once. The sample was memory CD4+ T cells from PBMCs. Receptors originate from a young man in good health. Some clones in this sample may be carry-over from other donors' samples. CDR3s include the opening cysteine and the closing phenylalanine or tryptophan. Each record gives: J gene, V gene, D gene, clone size, CDR3 DNA, CDR3 protein. The D gene is left open where the match is weak. Size tells how often a clone was seen (once, few, many) or the class of an expanded clone, and some rows leave it out.

j_call: TRBJ2-5; v_call: TRBV19; d_call: TRBD2; clone_size: NA; cdr3_nt: TGTGCCAGTAGTATAGGGCTAGCGGGAGGCGGTCGAGAGACCCAGTACTTC; cdr3_aa: CASSIGLAGGGRETQYF
j_call: TRBJ2-3; v_call: TRBV12-5; d_call: TRBD2; clone_size: once; cdr3_nt: TGTGCTTCCGGGCCCAGCGGGAGGGCCGGAGATACGCAGTATTTT; cdr3_aa: CASGPSGRAGDTQYF
j_call: TRBJ1-1; v_call: TRBV5-1; d_call: TRBD1; clone_size: NA; cdr3_nt: TGCGCCAGCAGCGACGGGACAGGGGGGCGTAACACTGAAGCTTTCTTT; cdr3_aa: CASSDGTGGRNTEAFF
j_call: TRBJ2-1; v_call: TRBV7-8; d_call: TRBD2; clone_size: NA; cdr3_nt: TGTGCCAGCAGCTTACCGCGACTAGCCTCCTACAATGAGCAGTTCTTC; cdr3_aa: CASSLPRLASYNEQFF
j_call: TRBJ1-1; v_call: TRBV9; d_call: NA; clone_size: NA; cdr3_nt: TGTGCCAGCAGCGCCATAGAGACTGAAGCTTTCTTT; cdr3_aa: CASSAIETEAFF
j_call: TRBJ2-2; v_call: TRBV5-4; d_call: NA; clone_size: NA; cdr3_nt: TGTGCCAGCAGCACGACTATCGACACCGGGGAGCTGTTTTTT; cdr3_aa: CASSTTIDTGELFF
j_call: TRBJ2-3; v_call: TRBV21-1; d_call: NA; clone_size: once; cdr3_nt: TGTGCCAGCAGCAAAGTCCCTAGCGGGAGGAGGTGTACTCTGGATACGCAGTATTTT; cdr3_aa: CASSKVPSGRRCTLDTQYF
j_call: TRBJ2-1; v_call: TRBV11-2; d_call: TRBD2; clone_size: NA; cdr3_nt: TGTGCCAGCAGCTTAGATGGCGGGGGTGCTGAGCAGTTCTTC; cdr3_aa: CASSLDGGGAEQFF
j_call: TRBJ2-5; v_call: TRBV29-1; d_call: TRBD2; clone_size: NA; cdr3_nt: TGCAGCGTAGGACTAGCGGCCCAAGAGACCCAGTACTTC; cdr3_aa: CSVGLAAQETQYF
j_call: TRBJ2-3; v_call: TRBV25-1; d_call: NA; clone_size: NA; cdr3_nt: TGTGCCAGCAGTGAAAGCGGTAACAGGGGCACAGATACGCAGTATTTT; cdr3_aa: CASSESGNRGTDTQYF
j_call: TRBJ2-7; v_call: TRBV6-5; d_call: NA; clone_size: NA; cdr3_nt: TGTGCCAGCAACCAGGGGGGCTCCTACGAGCAGTACTTC; cdr3_aa: CASNQGGSYEQYF
j_call: TRBJ1-1; v_call: TRBV6-5; d_call: NA; clone_size: NA; cdr3_nt: TGTGCCAGCACCCCAACAGCGAACACTGAAGCTTTCTTT; cdr3_aa: CASTPTANTEAFF
j_call: TRBJ1-5; v_call: TRBV30; d_call: NA; clone_size: few; cdr3_nt: TGTGCCCATCCTCCAGGGTCCAATCAGCCCCAGCATTTT; cdr3_aa: CAHPPGSNQPQHF
j_call: TRBJ1-1; v_call: TRBV5-1; d_call: NA; clone_size: few; cdr3_nt: TGCGCCAGCAGCTTCCAGGGATCTGAAGCTTTCTTT; cdr3_aa: CASSFQGSEAFF
j_call: TRBJ1-4; v_call: TRBV28; d_call: NA; clone_size: NA; cdr3_nt: TGCGCGACGGCAACTAATGAAAAACTGTTTTTT; cdr3_aa: CATATNEKLFF
j_call: TRBJ2-5; v_call: TRBV2; d_call: TRBD1; clone_size: once; cdr3_nt: TGTGCCAGCAGTCTACAGGGGGGCCAAGAGACCCAGTACTTC; cdr3_aa: CASSLQGGQETQYF
j_call: TRBJ2-7; v_call: TRBV7-2; d_call: TRBD2; clone_size: NA; cdr3_nt: TGTGCCAGCAGCCTCGGGACTAGCTTCGGCGAGCAGTACTTC; cdr3_aa: CASSLGTSFGEQYF
j_call: TRBJ2-7; v_call: TRBV7-9; d_call: NA; clone_size: NA; cdr3_nt: TGTGCCAGCAGCCCGACAGGAGCCCACGAGCAGTACTTC; cdr3_aa: CASSPTGAHEQYF
j_call: TRBJ1-2; v_call: TRBV6-5; d_call: NA; clone_size: few; cdr3_nt: TGTGCCAGCAGTTACCGACGGAGGGGCTACACCTTC; cdr3_aa: CASSYRRRGYTF
j_call: TRBJ2-5; v_call: TRBV7-3; d_call: TRBD2; clone_size: NA; cdr3_nt: TGTGCCAGCAGCTTAGGGCTAGCGGAAGAGACCCAGTACTTC; cdr3_aa: CASSLGLAEETQYF
j_call: TRBJ2-2; v_call: TRBV29-1; d_call: TRBD2; clone_size: NA; cdr3_nt: TGCAGCGTAGGTGGGCGGGAGGTAACCGGGGAGCTGTTTTTT; cdr3_aa: CSVGGREVTGELFF
j_call: TRBJ2-1; v_call: TRBV28; d_call: TRBD2; clone_size: NA; cdr3_nt: TGTGCCAGCAGTCTAAGGGCGGGAGAGAGCTACAATGAGCAGTTCTTC; cdr3_aa: CASSLRAGESYNEQFF